A selection of T cell receptor beta chains follows, all from one sample in a study of spatial heterogeneity in lung cancer. TCRdb redid the calling of the 5' RACE reads with MiXCR, one entry per CDR3 protein. Among 20,000 to 25,000 distinct CDR3 sequences listed, under 7.5% were seen once. Here the sequenced sample was lung tumor tissue, taken at surgery. These receptor sequences come from a male donor with early-stage non-small cell lung cancer. CDR3s include the opening cysteine and the closing phenylalanine or tryptophan. Each record gives: J gene, D gene, V gene, clone size, CDR3 length, CDR3 DNA, CDR3 protein. D genes are given only for firm matches. Expanded clones get a size class; other rows say once, few or many, or leave the size out.

j_call: TRBJ2-7; d_call: .; v_call: TRBV6-1; clone_size: .; cdr3_length: 11; cdr3_nt: TGTGCCAGCGGACACAATTACGAGCAGTACTTC; cdr3_aa: CASGHNYEQYF
j_call: TRBJ2-1; d_call: TRBD2; v_call: TRBV20-1; clone_size: few; cdr3_length: 14; cdr3_nt: TGCAGTGCCCCCCGAACGAGGGGAGGGAATGAGCAGTTCTTC; cdr3_aa: CSAPRTRGGNEQFF
j_call: TRBJ2-3; d_call: TRBD1; v_call: TRBV28; clone_size: many; cdr3_length: 15; cdr3_nt: TGTGCCAGCAGCCATGACAGGGGAAGCACAGATACGCAGTATTTT; cdr3_aa: CASSHDRGSTDTQYF
j_call: TRBJ2-7; d_call: .; v_call: TRBV7-6; clone_size: many; cdr3_length: 14; cdr3_nt: TGTGCCAGCAGCTTATTAGGCAGGATGAACGAGCAGTACTTC; cdr3_aa: CASSLLGRMNEQYF
j_call: TRBJ1-1; d_call: .; v_call: TRBV20-1; clone_size: .; cdr3_length: 14; cdr3_nt: TGCAGTGCTAGAGATCTCAATGGACGTCTTGAAGCTTTCTTT; cdr3_aa: CSARDLNGRLEAFF
j_call: TRBJ1-2; d_call: TRBD1; v_call: TRBV6-2/TRBV6-3; clone_size: medium-sized; cdr3_length: 17; cdr3_nt: TGTGCCAGCAGCCCTCCGACCTTGGACAGGGGGAATGGTGGCTACACCTTC; cdr3_aa: CASSPPTLDRGNGGYTF
j_call: TRBJ2-1; d_call: .; v_call: TRBV28; clone_size: many; cdr3_length: 15; cdr3_nt: TGTGCCAGCAGGACCCCCTACGGGGACCGCAATGAGCAGTTCTTC; cdr3_aa: CASRTPYGDRNEQFF
j_call: TRBJ2-3; d_call: TRBD2; v_call: TRBV7-6; clone_size: many; cdr3_length: 14; cdr3_nt: TGTGCCAGCAGCTGGGGACTAGTAGGAGATACGCAGTATTTT; cdr3_aa: CASSWGLVGDTQYF
j_call: TRBJ2-6; d_call: .; v_call: TRBV27; clone_size: many; cdr3_length: 14; cdr3_nt: TGTGCCAGCAGGCGGACGTTTGGGGCCAACGTCCTGACTTTC; cdr3_aa: CASRRTFGANVLTF
j_call: TRBJ2-1; d_call: .; v_call: TRBV7-9; clone_size: few; cdr3_length: 13; cdr3_nt: TGTGCCAGCAGACCGGGGGCATTAAATGAGCAGTTCTTC; cdr3_aa: CASRPGALNEQFF
j_call: TRBJ2-1; d_call: TRBD2; v_call: TRBV6-2/TRBV6-3; clone_size: many; cdr3_length: 19; cdr3_nt: TGTGCCAGCAGTTACTCGAAGTTAGGCGGGGGAAGCTCCTACAATGAGCAGTTCTTC; cdr3_aa: CASSYSKLGGGSSYNEQFF
j_call: TRBJ1-2; d_call: .; v_call: TRBV6-2/TRBV6-3; clone_size: many; cdr3_length: 17; cdr3_nt: TGTGCCAGCAGTTACCCGGCACCATCGGGGTATAACTATGGCTACACCTTC; cdr3_aa: CASSYPAPSGYNYGYTF
j_call: TRBJ2-7; d_call: TRBD1; v_call: TRBV5-1; clone_size: few; cdr3_length: 14; cdr3_nt: TGCGCCAGCAGCGTCCAGACAGGGACAGAGGAGCAGTACTTC; cdr3_aa: CASSVQTGTEEQYF
j_call: TRBJ2-7; d_call: TRBD1; v_call: TRBV12-3/TRBV12-4; clone_size: few; cdr3_length: 14; cdr3_nt: TGTGCCAGCAGTTTCGGGACAGTTCTCCACGAGCAGTACTTC; cdr3_aa: CASSFGTVLHEQYF
j_call: TRBJ2-7; d_call: .; v_call: TRBV5-4; clone_size: many; cdr3_length: 8; cdr3_nt: TGTGCCAGCCTCGAGCAGTACTTC; cdr3_aa: CASLEQYF
j_call: TRBJ1-6; d_call: .; v_call: TRBV7-3; clone_size: many; cdr3_length: 13; cdr3_nt: TGTGCCAGCAGCCCCGGGGGTAATTCACCCCTCCACTTT; cdr3_aa: CASSPGGNSPLHF
j_call: TRBJ2-7; d_call: TRBD2; v_call: TRBV12-3/TRBV12-4; clone_size: many; cdr3_length: 14; cdr3_nt: TGTGCCAGCAGTTGGGTAGCGGGAGCAACCGAGCAGTACTTC; cdr3_aa: CASSWVAGATEQYF
j_call: TRBJ1-5; d_call: TRBD1; v_call: TRBV28; clone_size: many; cdr3_length: 12; cdr3_nt: TGTGCCAACGGACAGGAAAATCAGCCCCAGCATTTT; cdr3_aa: CANGQENQPQHF
j_call: TRBJ1-5; d_call: TRBD1; v_call: TRBV19; clone_size: .; cdr3_length: 14; cdr3_nt: TGTGCCAGTAGTCCCGGACAGGGCAATCAGCCCCAGCATTTT; cdr3_aa: CASSPGQGNQPQHF
j_call: TRBJ1-1; d_call: .; v_call: TRBV19; clone_size: .; cdr3_length: 13; cdr3_nt: TGTGCCATCAGAAGAACCTCGAACACTGAAGCTTTCTTT; cdr3_aa: CAIRRTSNTEAFF
j_call: TRBJ2-3; d_call: TRBD1; v_call: TRBV5-4; clone_size: .; cdr3_length: 14; cdr3_nt: TGTGCCAGCAACTTAAGGGACAGGCAAGATACGCAGTATTTT; cdr3_aa: CASNLRDRQDTQYF
j_call: TRBJ2-1; d_call: .; v_call: TRBV29-1; clone_size: many; cdr3_length: 14; cdr3_nt: TGCAGCGTGTCTCACGCCATTAATTACAATGAGCAGTTCTTC; cdr3_aa: CSVSHAINYNEQFF
j_call: TRBJ1-3; d_call: .; v_call: TRBV29-1; clone_size: many; cdr3_length: 13; cdr3_nt: TGCACCCCGTGGGCCCCTAAGGGAAACACCATATATTTT; cdr3_aa: CTPWAPKGNTIYF
j_call: TRBJ2-3; d_call: TRBD2; v_call: TRBV9; clone_size: many; cdr3_length: 16; cdr3_nt: TGTGCCAGCAGCGTTGCGGGAGGGCCTGGCACAGATACGCAGTATTTT; cdr3_aa: CASSVAGGPGTDTQYF
j_call: TRBJ2-7; d_call: TRBD1; v_call: TRBV5-5; clone_size: many; cdr3_length: 14; cdr3_nt: TGTGCGACGTACGCCGGGACAGGGAGGGTCAAGCAGTACTTC; cdr3_aa: CATYAGTGRVKQYF
j_call: TRBJ2-1; d_call: TRBD2; v_call: TRBV20-1; clone_size: .; cdr3_length: 12; cdr3_nt: TGCAGTGTCTGGAGCGGGGGGGGTGAGCAGTTCTTC; cdr3_aa: CSVWSGGGEQFF
j_call: TRBJ1-1; d_call: .; v_call: TRBV7-2; clone_size: medium-sized; cdr3_length: 15; cdr3_nt: TGTGCCAGCAGCTTAGCTCTGGGATCGGACACTGAAGCTTTCTTT; cdr3_aa: CASSLALGSDTEAFF
j_call: TRBJ2-1; d_call: TRBD2; v_call: TRBV15; clone_size: medium-sized; cdr3_length: 15; cdr3_nt: TGTGCCACCAGCAGCCCCCTAGCGGGAGATTATGAGCAGTTCTTC; cdr3_aa: CATSSPLAGDYEQFF
j_call: TRBJ2-5; d_call: .; v_call: TRBV20-1; clone_size: many; cdr3_length: 13; cdr3_nt: TGCAGTGCTAGGCGAGTAAACCAAGAGACCCAGTACTTC; cdr3_aa: CSARRVNQETQYF
j_call: TRBJ2-3; d_call: .; v_call: TRBV7-6; clone_size: many; cdr3_length: 17; cdr3_nt: TGTGCCAGCAGCTTCGGCCCCGATCAAACAGGCACAGATACGCAGTATTTT; cdr3_aa: CASSFGPDQTGTDTQYF
j_call: TRBJ1-5; d_call: .; v_call: TRBV6-2/TRBV6-3; clone_size: many; cdr3_length: 13; cdr3_nt: TGTGCCAGCAGTTACGTGGGGGATCAGCCCCAGCATTTT; cdr3_aa: CASSYVGDQPQHF
j_call: TRBJ2-7; d_call: .; v_call: TRBV28; clone_size: many; cdr3_length: 15; cdr3_nt: TGTGCCAGCAGTTCGACGTCGGACTTTTCCTACGAGCAGTACTTC; cdr3_aa: CASSSTSDFSYEQYF
j_call: TRBJ2-6; d_call: .; v_call: TRBV28; clone_size: many; cdr3_length: 17; cdr3_nt: TGTGCCAGCAGTTTCCTGACTTCCGACTCTGGGGCCAACGTCCTGACTTTC; cdr3_aa: CASSFLTSDSGANVLTF
j_call: TRBJ2-1; d_call: .; v_call: TRBV7-3; clone_size: many; cdr3_length: 14; cdr3_nt: TGTGCCAGCAGCTTAACCCAGGGTAACGGAGAGCAGTTCTTC; cdr3_aa: CASSLTQGNGEQFF
j_call: TRBJ2-2; d_call: .; v_call: TRBV12-3/TRBV12-4; clone_size: few; cdr3_length: 12; cdr3_nt: TGTGCCAGCAGTAAAGCTACCGGGGAGCTGTTTTTT; cdr3_aa: CASSKATGELFF